This T cell receptor (beta chain) was recorded in a study of blood T cell repertoires in COVID-19. The data were produced by immunoSEQ multiplex PCR, yet TCRdb's version contains in-frame clones alone and is incomplete. The sample includes 150,000 to 200,000 clones, approximately 91% seen only once; the top ten take roughly 2%. The sequence was obtained from a man between 65 and 85 years old with active or convalescent COVID-19. The sample was peripheral blood.

CDR3 coding DNA: TGTGCCAGCAGTTTCCCGAGGGAGAATGGCTACACCTTC. Its translation: CASSFPRENGYTF. The rearrangement uses TRBV28 and TRBJ1-2; D uncertain. Germline-derived CDR1 and CDR2 are MDHEN and SYDVKM. This CDR3 region has 13 residues. Trimming stripped 3 bases from V and 6 bases from J, with 11 bases between.